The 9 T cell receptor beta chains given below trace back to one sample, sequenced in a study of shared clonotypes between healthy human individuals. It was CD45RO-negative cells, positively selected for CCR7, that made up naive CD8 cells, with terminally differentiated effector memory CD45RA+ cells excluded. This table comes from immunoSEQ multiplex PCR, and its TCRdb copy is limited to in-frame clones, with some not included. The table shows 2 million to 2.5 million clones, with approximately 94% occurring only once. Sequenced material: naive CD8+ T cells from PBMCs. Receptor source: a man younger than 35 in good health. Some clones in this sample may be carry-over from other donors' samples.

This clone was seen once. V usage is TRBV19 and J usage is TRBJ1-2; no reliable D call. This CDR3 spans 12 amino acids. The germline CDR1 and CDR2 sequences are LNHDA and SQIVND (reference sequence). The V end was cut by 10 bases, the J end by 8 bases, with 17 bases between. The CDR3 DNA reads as TGTGCCATTAATAGGTGGGGTCGCGGCTACACCTTC. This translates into CAINRWGRGYTF.

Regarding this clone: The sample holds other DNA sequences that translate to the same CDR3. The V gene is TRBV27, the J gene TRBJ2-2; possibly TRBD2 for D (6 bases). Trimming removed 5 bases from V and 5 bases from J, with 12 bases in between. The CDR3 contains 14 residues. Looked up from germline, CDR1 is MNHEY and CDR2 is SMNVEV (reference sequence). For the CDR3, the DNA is TGTGCCAGCAGTCTGGGAGGCGGGACCGGGGAGCTGTTTTTT. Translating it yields CASSLGGGTGELFF.

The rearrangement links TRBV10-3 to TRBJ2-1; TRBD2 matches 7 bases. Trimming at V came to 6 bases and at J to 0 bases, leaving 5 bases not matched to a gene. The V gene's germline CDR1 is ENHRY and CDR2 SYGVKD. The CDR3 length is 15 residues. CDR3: CAIRAGGSSYNEQFF. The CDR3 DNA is TGTGCCATCAGAGCGGGCGGGAGCTCCTACAATGAGCAGTTCTTC.

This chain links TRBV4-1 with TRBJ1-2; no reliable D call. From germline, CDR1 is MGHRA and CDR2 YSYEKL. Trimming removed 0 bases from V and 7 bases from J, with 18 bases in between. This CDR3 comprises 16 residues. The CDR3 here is CASSQDGGSSFAGYTF. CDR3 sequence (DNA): TGCGCCAGCAGCCAAGACGGCGGGAGTAGTTTTGCTGGCTACACCTTC.

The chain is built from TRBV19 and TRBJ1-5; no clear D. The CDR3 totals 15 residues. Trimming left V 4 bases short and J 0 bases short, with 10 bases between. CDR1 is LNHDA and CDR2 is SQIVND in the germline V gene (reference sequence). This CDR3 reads CASSTTPYSNQPQHF. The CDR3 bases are TGTGCCAGTAGTACGACTCCCTATAGCAATCAGCCCCAGCATTTT.

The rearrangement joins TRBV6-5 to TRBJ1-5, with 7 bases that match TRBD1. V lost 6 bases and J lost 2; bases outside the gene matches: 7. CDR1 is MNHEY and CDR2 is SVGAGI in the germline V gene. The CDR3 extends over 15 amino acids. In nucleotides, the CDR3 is TGTGCCAGCAGACCTCAGGGGGGTGGCAATCAGCCCCAGCATTTT. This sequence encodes CASRPQGGGNQPQHF.

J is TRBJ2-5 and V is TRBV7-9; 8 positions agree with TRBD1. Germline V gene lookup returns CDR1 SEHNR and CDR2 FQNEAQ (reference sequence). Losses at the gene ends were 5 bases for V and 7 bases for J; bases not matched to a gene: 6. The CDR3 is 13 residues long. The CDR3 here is CASSPQGEATQYF. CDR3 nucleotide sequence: TGTGCCAGCAGCCCACAGGGGGAGGCGACCCAGTACTTC.

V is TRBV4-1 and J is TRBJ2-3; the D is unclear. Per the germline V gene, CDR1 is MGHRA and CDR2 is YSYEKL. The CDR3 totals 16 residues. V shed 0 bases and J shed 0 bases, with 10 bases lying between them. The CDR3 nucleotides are TGCGCCAGCAGCCAAGACGAGGCCAGGAGCACAGATACGCAGTATTTT. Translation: CASSQDEARSTDTQYF.

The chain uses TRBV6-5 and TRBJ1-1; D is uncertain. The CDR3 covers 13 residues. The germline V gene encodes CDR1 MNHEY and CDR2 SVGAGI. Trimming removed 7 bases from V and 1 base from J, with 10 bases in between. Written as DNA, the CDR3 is TGTGCCAGCATAAGGTTGGGGAACACTGAAGCTTTCTTT. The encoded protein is CASIRLGNTEAFF.